This T cell receptor (beta chain) was retrieved from a study of blood T cells in healthy people across ages. Sample donors were healthy Caucasian individuals that came from Russia, aged 6 to 90. Each sample had at least 6.5 million PBMCs isolated. With a J-beta primer mix and a sample-barcoded 5' primer, a second PCR ran about 7 to 12 cycles. Each of the samples gave a minimum of 2.5 million paired-end reads that contained CDR3. MiXCR was run by TCRdb on the 5' RACE reads, yielding one entry per CDR3 protein. Among roughly 500,000 distinct CDR3 sequences listed, approximately 27% were seen once. This clonotype was detected ten times or more. Its antigen is not known. The study's findings and limits: Naive CD4+ cells and diversity were both higher in long-lived donors than in aged donors.

This TCR was recovered from a woman in her 70s in good health. Sequenced sample: blood.

Written as DNA, the CDR3 is TGTGCCAGCAGTTCCGCTATCCGCTACACCTTC. Translated: CASSSAIRYTF. The J gene is TRBJ1-2, the V gene TRBV12-3 or TRBV12-4; D unclear. Trimming cost V 4 bases and J 9 bases, with 9 bases left between them. This CDR3 spans 11 amino acids.